These 29 T cell receptor beta chains were sequenced from one sample in a study of identifying expanded T cells in peripheral blood. Data came from immunoSEQ multiplex PCR; TCRdb stores just in-frame clones and leaves some out. The table lists tens of thousands of clones, 84% of them singletons. The sequenced material came from blood. Receptors were obtained from a person aged 18 to 75 in good health.

The rearrangement joins TRBV5-1 to TRBJ2-7; 9 nucleotides line up with TRBD1. Germline V gene lookup returns CDR1 SGHRS and CDR2 YFSETQ. This CDR3 region has 14 residues. The J segment lost 4 bases and the V segment lost 4 bases, leaving 6 bases of the junction unmatched. CDR3 loop: CASSHGQGRYEQYF. DNA for the CDR3: TGCGCCAGCAGCCACGGACAGGGGCGGTACGAGCAGTACTTC.

The rearrangement joins TRBV7-6 to TRBJ2-7, with TRBD2 matching 8 bases. V was pared by 5 bases and J by 3 bases, with 6 bases of the junction left unmatched. Germline V gives CDR1 SGHVS, CDR2 FNYEAQ. CDR3 size: 14 residues. The CDR3 region has the DNA TGTGCCAGCAGCCAGAGCGGGAGTAGCTACGAGCAGTACTTC. Its protein product is CASSQSGSSYEQYF.

This clone was seen just once. The genes are TRBV27 and TRBJ2-7; D possibly corresponds to TRBD2 (5 bases). V was shortened by 5 bases and J by 0 bases, with 14 bases between the two germline ends. CDR1 is MNHEY and CDR2 is SMNVEV in the germline V gene (reference sequence). This CDR3 has 15 amino acids. CDR3: CASSLGTGSSYEQYF. CDR3 bases: TGTGCCAGCAGTCTGGGAACGGGGTCCTCCTACGAGCAGTACTTC.

The chain is built from TRBV19 and TRBJ2-7, with 7 bases fitting TRBD1. The CDR3 covers 14 residues. Trimming cost V 2 bases and J 6 bases; bases outside gene matches: 7. The V gene's germline CDR1 is LNHDA and CDR2 SQIVND (reference sequence). This CDR3 reads CASSIYEGASEQYF. The CDR3 nucleotides are TGTGCCAGTAGTATATACGAGGGGGCTAGCGAGCAGTACTTC.

The V call is TRBV5-1, the J call TRBJ2-2; D is perhaps TRBD1 (5 bases). The germline V and J ends were trimmed by 3 bases and 1 base, with 7 bases remaining between them. Germline V gene sequence: CDR1 SGHRS, CDR2 YFSETQ. The CDR3 has 14 amino acids. This CDR3 reads CASSSTGNTGELFF. For the CDR3, the DNA is TGCGCCAGCAGCTCAACAGGGAACACCGGGGAGCTGTTTTTT.

This chain links TRBV7-2 with TRBJ2-7; D uncertain. The germline V gene has CDR1 SGHTA and CDR2 FQGNSA. CDR3 length: 14 residues. V dropped 1 base and J dropped 3 bases, with 10 bases sitting between them. CDR3 region: CASSLGGKVYEQYF. The CDR3 DNA sequence: TGTGCCAGCAGCTTAGGGGGTAAGGTCTACGAGCAGTACTTC.

The rearrangement uses TRBV10-3 and TRBJ2-5, with D possibly TRBD2 on 6 matching bases. CDR3 length: 16 amino acids. Trimming took off 2 bases at V and 1 base at J, with 14 bases between the two ends. The germline gives CDR1 ENHRY, CDR2 SYGVKD. In DNA, the CDR3 is TGTGCCATCAGTGAGCGGGAGCGCCCCTTCCAAGAGACCCAGTACTTC. This codes for CAISERERPFQETQYF.

V is TRBV19 and J is TRBJ2-7; tentative D call: TRBD2 (6 bases). The germline gives CDR1 LNHDA, CDR2 SQIVND (reference sequence). There are 15 residues in the CDR3. Trimming took 6 bases from V and 2 from J, leaving 17 bases between them. Here the CDR3 reads CASSVGSIKPYEQYF. The CDR3 region has the DNA TGTGCCAGTAGCGTCGGGAGTATTAAGCCCTACGAGCAGTACTTC.

This clone has more than one count but fewer than ten. The chain is built from TRBV7-8 and TRBJ2-3; a weak D match, TRBD1 (6 bases). Looked up from germline, CDR1 is SGHVS and CDR2 is FQNEAQ. The V gene lost 1 base and the J gene lost 0 bases, with 14 bases spanning the gap. CDR3 length: 17 residues. The CDR3 loop reads CASSLGSGATSTDTQYF. The CDR3 DNA reads as TGTGCCAGCAGCTTAGGGTCAGGGGCTACTAGCACAGATACGCAGTATTTT.

This clone was observed once. The CDR3 nucleotides read TGTGCCACCCAGGGTGAGGGCTACGAGCAGTACTTC. This gives the protein CATQGEGYEQYF. The rearrangement links TRBV25-1 to TRBJ2-7, with D perhaps assigned TRBD1 or TRBD2 (5 bases each). Germline V lookup: CDR1 MGHDK, CDR2 SYGVNS. Trimming took 10 bases from V and 3 from J, leaving 13 bases between them. The CDR3 has 12 amino acids.

The chain couples TRBV5-1 to TRBJ2-6, with 7 bases that match TRBD1. CDR3 length: 17 amino acids. Per germline, CDR1 SGHRS and CDR2 YFSETQ. Trimming took 4 bases from V and 2 from J; bases not matched to a gene: 9. For the CDR3, the DNA is TGCGCCAGCAGCGACAGGGACGGGCCGACTGGGGCCAACGTCCTGACTTTC. Encoded protein: CASSDRDGPTGANVLTF.

The chain joins TRBV19 to TRBJ2-3; 10 bases are a match to TRBD1. This CDR3 spans 16 amino acids. From germline, CDR1 is LNHDA and CDR2 SQIVND (reference sequence). Trimming removed 4 bases from V and 0 bases from J; junction bases left unmatched: 4. CDR3 DNA sequence: TGTGCCAGTAGTAACTCGGGACAGGGGAGCACAGATACGCAGTATTTT. Translation: CASSNSGQGSTDTQYF.

The chain uses TRBV6-1 and TRBJ1-4; D is perhaps TRBD1 (5 bases). The length of the CDR3 is 15 residues. Trimming stripped 2 bases from V and 7 bases from J, with 14 bases between. CDR1 is MNHNS, CDR2 SASEGT, per germline. The CDR3 spells CASSETGTWGEKLFF. CDR3 DNA sequence: TGTGCCAGCAGTGAAACCGGGACCTGGGGTGAAAAACTGTTTTTT.

This clone was seen only once. The V gene is TRBV10-3, the J gene TRBJ1-2, with a possible D match to TRBD1 (6 bases). The V gene lost 0 bases and the J gene lost 3 bases, with 11 bases spanning the gap. The CDR3 has 15 amino acids. Germline V gene data show CDR1 as ENHRY and CDR2 as SYGVKD. CDR3 protein: CAISESDAGDYGYTF. The DNA for the CDR3 is TGTGCCATCAGTGAGTCCGATGCAGGGGACTATGGCTACACCTTC.

The gene calls are TRBV2 and TRBJ2-2; D call uncertain. There are 14 residues in the CDR3. V was pared by 1 base and J by 2 bases, with 5 bases between. CDR1 is SNHLY, CDR2 FYNNEI, per germline. The CDR3 coding sequence is TGTGCCAGCAGTGAAGGGGTTAACACCGGGGAGCTGTTTTTT. Translating gives CASSEGVNTGELFF.

V and J are TRBV10-3 and TRBJ2-1; D may be TRBD2 (6 bases). This CDR3 has 15 residues. Germline V lookup: CDR1 ENHRY, CDR2 SYGVKD. Trimming stripped 7 bases from V and 5 bases from J, with 18 bases between. CDR3 sequence reads: CAIKETSLPDNEQFF. CDR3 DNA sequence: TGTGCCATCAAAGAAACTAGCTTGCCGGACAATGAGCAGTTCTTC.

V and J are TRBV2 and TRBJ2-1; 7 bases line up with TRBD2. V gave up 2 bases and J gave up 4 bases; unmatched junction bases: 5. This CDR3 region has 15 residues. Germline values: CDR1 SNHLY, CDR2 FYNNEI. CDR3 sequence reads: CASSETAGRYNEQFF. CDR3 in DNA: TGTGCCAGCAGTGAAACAGCGGGGAGGTACAATGAGCAGTTCTTC.

The chain carries TRBV28 and TRBJ2-5, with a weak D call TRBD1 (6 bases). Trimming shortened V by 4 bases and J by 1 base, and 16 bases separated the two germline ends. The CDR3 totals 16 residues. Germline assignment: CDR1 MDHEN and CDR2 SYDVKM. The CDR3 DNA follows: TGTGCCAGCAGTTCCCTTAAACAGGGAACCCAAGAGACCCAGTACTTC. Protein product: CASSSLKQGTQETQYF.

V gene TRBV6-6 combines with J gene TRBJ1-5, with D perhaps TRBD1 (6 bases). The CDR3 extends over 15 amino acids. Trimming left V 3 bases short and J 6 bases short, with 15 bases between. CDR1 is MNHNY, CDR2 SVGAGI, per germline (reference sequence). The CDR3 loop is CASSYQGLGGQPQHF. CDR3 DNA: TGTGCCAGCAGTTATCAGGGGTTAGGTGGTCAGCCCCAGCATTTT.

This chain links TRBV5-1 with TRBJ2-3, with 8 bases lining up with TRBD1. In germline, CDR1 is SGHRS, CDR2 YFSETQ. V shed 0 bases and J 2 bases; nucleotides not matched to a gene: 5. This CDR3 has 16 residues. The CDR3 is CASSLDGTGVTDTQYF. The DNA of the CDR3 is TGCGCCAGCAGCTTGGACGGGACAGGAGTCACAGATACGCAGTATTTT.

The rearrangement links TRBV2 to TRBJ2-7; D ambiguous. This CDR3 is 14 amino acids long. Germline assignment: CDR1 SNHLY and CDR2 FYNNEI. The ends were cut back, 2 bases at V and 2 bases at J, with 10 bases in the middle. The CDR3 nucleotides read TGTGCCAGCAGTGAATTATCCCAGACCTACGAGCAGTACTTC. Protein: CASSELSQTYEQYF.

The rearrangement links TRBV6-5 to TRBJ2-1; no clear D. V lost 0 bases to trimming and J lost 6 bases, with 15 bases between them. The germline gives CDR1 MNHEY, CDR2 SVGAGI. This CDR3 has 16 amino acids. CDR3 sequence reads: CASSYSMWGNINEQFF. The CDR3 nucleotides read TGTGCCAGCAGTTACTCGATGTGGGGTAACATCAATGAGCAGTTCTTC.

J is TRBJ2-3 and V is TRBV4-1; TRBD2 aligns across 10 bases. After removal of 2 bases from V and 1 base from J, the junction contained 3 bases not matched to a gene. The germline gives CDR1 MGHRA, CDR2 YSYEKL. The CDR3 is made up of 16 amino acids. The CDR3 spells CASSQTGLARTDTQYF. The CDR3 DNA reads as TGCGCCAGCAGCCAAACGGGACTAGCGCGCACAGATACGCAGTATTTT.

The V gene is TRBV28, the J gene TRBJ2-3; 10 bases line up with TRBD2. V lost 7 bases and J lost 8; bases outside the gene matches: 9. CDR3 size: 14 residues. Germline CDR1 and CDR2: MDHEN and SYDVKM. The CDR3 nucleotides read TGTGCCAGCAACGGGCTAGCGGGAGCGGGTACGCAGTATTTT. This sequence encodes CASNGLAGAGTQYF. The variable domain in full, with the rest retrieved from reference TRBV28 and TRBJ2-3, is DVKVTQSSRYLVKRTGEKVFLECVQDMDHENMFWYRQDPGLGLRLIYFSYDVKMKEKGDIPEGYSVSREKKERFSLILESASTNQTSMYLCASNGLAGAGTQYFGPGTRLTVL.

The rearrangement links TRBV7-6 to TRBJ2-3, with D perhaps TRBD2 (5 bases). Per the germline V gene, CDR1 is SGHVS and CDR2 is FNYEAQ. V was cut by 3 bases and J by 5 bases, with 12 bases left in between. The CDR3 length is 14 residues. The CDR3: CASSLTGILDTQYF. CDR3 nucleotides: TGTGCCAGCAGCTTGACGGGAATTTTAGATACGCAGTATTTT.

The chain has TRBV7-9 and TRBJ2-7, with D uncertain. The V gene lost 3 bases and the J gene lost 5 bases, with 17 bases spanning the gap. The V gene's germline CDR1 is SEHNR and CDR2 FQNEAQ (reference sequence). The CDR3 is made up of 15 amino acids. The DNA of the CDR3 is TGTGCCAGCAGCTTCGGATCAGGTCAAGGGCACGAGCAGTACTTC. The encoded protein is CASSFGSGQGHEQYF.

In its sample, this clone was seen a few times. The chain is built from TRBV5-1 and TRBJ2-7; maybe TRBD2 (6 bases). The CDR3 is 14 amino acids. The V gene's germline CDR1 is SGHRS and CDR2 YFSETQ. The ends were cut back, 4 bases at V and 12 bases at J, with 23 bases in the middle. The CDR3, as DNA: TGCGCCAGCAGCGCGGGACGGGTTTTTGATTCGCGGTACTTC. Translated: CASSAGRVFDSRYF.

The sample holds one count of this clone. The V call is TRBV19, the J call TRBJ1-5; 8 bases are a match to TRBD1. Per the germline V gene, CDR1 is LNHDA and CDR2 is SQIVND (reference sequence). This CDR3 has 15 amino acids. Trimming cost V 4 bases and J 3 bases; bases outside gene matches: 5. CDR3: CASSKRQGTNQPQHF. The CDR3 DNA reads as TGTGCCAGTAGTAAGAGACAGGGGACCAATCAGCCCCAGCATTTT.

The V gene is TRBV2, the J gene TRBJ1-1; D is unresolved. The CDR3 has 12 residues. V was clipped by 4 bases and J by 10 bases, with 13 bases between them. The V gene's germline CDR1 is SNHLY and CDR2 FYNNEI. CDR3 sequence: CASSVPHPGAFF. CDR3 in DNA: TGTGCCAGCAGTGTGCCCCATCCAGGAGCTTTCTTT. The full variable domain, rest sourced from reference TRBV2 and TRBJ1-1, is EPEVTQTPSHQVTQMGQEVILRCVPISNHLYFYWYRQILGQKVEFLVSFYNNEISEKSEIFDDQFSVERPDGSNFTLKIRSTKLEDSAMYFCASSVPHPGAFFGQGTRLTVV.